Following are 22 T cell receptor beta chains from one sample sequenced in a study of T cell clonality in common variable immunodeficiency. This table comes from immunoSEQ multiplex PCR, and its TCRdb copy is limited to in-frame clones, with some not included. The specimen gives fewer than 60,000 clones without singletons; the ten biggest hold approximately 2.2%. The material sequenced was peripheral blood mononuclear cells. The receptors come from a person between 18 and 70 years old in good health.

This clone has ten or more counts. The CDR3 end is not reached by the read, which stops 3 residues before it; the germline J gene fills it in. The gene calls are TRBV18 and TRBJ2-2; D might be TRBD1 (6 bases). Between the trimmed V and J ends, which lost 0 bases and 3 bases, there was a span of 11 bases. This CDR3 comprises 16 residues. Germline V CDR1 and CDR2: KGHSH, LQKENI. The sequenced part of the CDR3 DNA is TGTGCCAGCTCACCACCGACCAGGGGTGACACCGGGGAG. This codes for CASSPPTRGDTGE. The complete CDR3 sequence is CASSPPTRGDTGELFF.

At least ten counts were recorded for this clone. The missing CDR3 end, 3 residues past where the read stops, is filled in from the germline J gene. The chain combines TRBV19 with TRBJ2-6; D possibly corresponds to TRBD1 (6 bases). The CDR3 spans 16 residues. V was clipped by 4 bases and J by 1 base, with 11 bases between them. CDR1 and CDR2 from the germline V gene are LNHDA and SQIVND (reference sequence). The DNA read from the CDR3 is TGTGCCAGTAGTACCTCCACAGGGTCTGGGGCCAACGTC. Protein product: CASSTSTGSGANV. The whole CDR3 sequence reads CASSTSTGSGANVLTF.

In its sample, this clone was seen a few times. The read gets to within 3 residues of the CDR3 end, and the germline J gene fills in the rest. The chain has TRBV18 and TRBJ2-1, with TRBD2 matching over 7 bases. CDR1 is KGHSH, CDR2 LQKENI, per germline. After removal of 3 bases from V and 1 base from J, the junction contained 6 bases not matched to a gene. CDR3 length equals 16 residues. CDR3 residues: CASSPPPGGSYNEQFF. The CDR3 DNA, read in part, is TGTGCCAGCTCACCCCCCCCCGGGGGGTCCTACAATGAG.

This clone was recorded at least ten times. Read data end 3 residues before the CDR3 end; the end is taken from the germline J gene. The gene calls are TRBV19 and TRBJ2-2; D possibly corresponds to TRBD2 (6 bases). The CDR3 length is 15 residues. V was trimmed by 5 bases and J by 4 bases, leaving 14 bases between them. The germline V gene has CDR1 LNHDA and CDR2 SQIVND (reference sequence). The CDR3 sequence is CASSVTSLFTGELFF. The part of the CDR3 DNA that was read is TGTGCCAGTAGTGTCACTAGCCTCTTCACCGGGGAG.

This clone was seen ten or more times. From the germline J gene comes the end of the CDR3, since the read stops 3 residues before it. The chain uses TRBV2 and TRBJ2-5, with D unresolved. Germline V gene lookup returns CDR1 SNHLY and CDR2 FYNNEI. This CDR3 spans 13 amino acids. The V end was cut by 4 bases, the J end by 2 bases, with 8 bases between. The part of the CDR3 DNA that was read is TGTGCCAGCAGTGGACCCGGGCAAGAGACC. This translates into CASSGPGQET. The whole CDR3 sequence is CASSGPGQETQYF.

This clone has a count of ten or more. The CDR3 here is CASSLVAGRETQYF. The sequenced part of the CDR3 DNA is TGTGCCAGCAGCTTAGTGGCGGGGAGAGAGACC. This chain connects TRBV7-8 to TRBJ2-5; tentative D call: TRBD2 (6 bases). The CDR3 is cut off 3 residues early in the read; its end comes from the germline J gene. This CDR3 spans 14 amino acids. Trimming pared 1 base from V and 4 bases from J, leaving 10 bases between. CDR1 and CDR2 from the germline V gene are SGHVS and FQNEAQ. The variable domain in full, completed from reference TRBV7-8 and TRBJ2-5, reads GAGVSQSPRYKVAKRGQDVALRCDPISGHVSLFWYQQALGQGPEFLTYFQNEAQLDKSGLPSDRFFAERPEGSVSTLKIQRTQQEDSAVYLCASSLVAGRETQYFGPGTRLLVL.

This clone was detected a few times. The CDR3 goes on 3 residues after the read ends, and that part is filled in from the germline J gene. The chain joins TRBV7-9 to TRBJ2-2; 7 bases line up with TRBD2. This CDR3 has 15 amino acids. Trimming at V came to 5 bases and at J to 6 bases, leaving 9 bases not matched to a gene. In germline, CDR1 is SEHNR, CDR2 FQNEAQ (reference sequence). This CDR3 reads CASSPTMGGAGELFF. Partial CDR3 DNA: TGTGCCAGCAGCCCCACCATGGGGGGGGCCGGGGAG.

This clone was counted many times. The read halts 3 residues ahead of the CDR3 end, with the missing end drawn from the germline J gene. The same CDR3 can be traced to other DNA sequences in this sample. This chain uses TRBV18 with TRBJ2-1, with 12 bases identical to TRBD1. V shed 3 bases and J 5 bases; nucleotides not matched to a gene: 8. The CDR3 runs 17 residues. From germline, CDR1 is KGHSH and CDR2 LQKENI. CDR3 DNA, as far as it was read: TGTGCCAGCTCACCCTTTCAGGGACAGGGGGCGGACAATGAG. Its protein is CASSPFQGQGADNE. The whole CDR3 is CASSPFQGQGADNEQFF.

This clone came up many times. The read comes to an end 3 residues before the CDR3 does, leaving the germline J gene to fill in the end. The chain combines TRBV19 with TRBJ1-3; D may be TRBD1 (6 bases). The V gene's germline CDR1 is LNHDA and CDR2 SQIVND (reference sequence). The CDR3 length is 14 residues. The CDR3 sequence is CAGRTWGLLGTIYF. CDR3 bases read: TGTGCCGGACGTACTTGGGGGCTTTTAGGTACC.

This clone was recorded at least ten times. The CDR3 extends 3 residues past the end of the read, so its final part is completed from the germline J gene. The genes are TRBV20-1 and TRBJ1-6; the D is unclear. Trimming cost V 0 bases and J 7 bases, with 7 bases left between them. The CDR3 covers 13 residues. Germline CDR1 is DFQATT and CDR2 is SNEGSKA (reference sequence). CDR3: CSARDTGNSPLHF. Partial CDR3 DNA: TGCAGTGCTAGAGATACCGGGAATTCACCC.

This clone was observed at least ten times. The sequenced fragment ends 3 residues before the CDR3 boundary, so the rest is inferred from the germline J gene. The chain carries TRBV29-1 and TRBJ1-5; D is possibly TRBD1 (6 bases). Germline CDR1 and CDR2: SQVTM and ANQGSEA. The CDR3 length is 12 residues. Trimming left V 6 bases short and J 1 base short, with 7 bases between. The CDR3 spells CSVGQSNQPQHF. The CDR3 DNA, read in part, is TGCAGCGTCGGACAGAGCAATCAGCCC.

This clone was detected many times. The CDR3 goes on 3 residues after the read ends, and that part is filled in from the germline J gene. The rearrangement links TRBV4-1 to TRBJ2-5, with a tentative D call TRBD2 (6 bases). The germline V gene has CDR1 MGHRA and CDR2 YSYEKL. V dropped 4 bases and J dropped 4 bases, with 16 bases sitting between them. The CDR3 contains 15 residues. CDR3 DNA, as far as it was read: TGCGCCAGCAGCCCGCTTGCGGGGAGTCGAGAGACC. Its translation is CASSPLAGSRET. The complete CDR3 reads CASSPLAGSRETQYF.

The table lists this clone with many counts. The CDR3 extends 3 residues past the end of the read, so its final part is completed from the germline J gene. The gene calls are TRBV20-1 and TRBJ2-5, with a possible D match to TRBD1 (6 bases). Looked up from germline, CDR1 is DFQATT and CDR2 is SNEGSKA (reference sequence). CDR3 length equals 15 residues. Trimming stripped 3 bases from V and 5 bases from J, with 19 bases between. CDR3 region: CSASSGQLSLETQYF. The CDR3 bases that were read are TGCAGTGCTAGCTCCGGACAGCTTTCTCTGGAGACC.

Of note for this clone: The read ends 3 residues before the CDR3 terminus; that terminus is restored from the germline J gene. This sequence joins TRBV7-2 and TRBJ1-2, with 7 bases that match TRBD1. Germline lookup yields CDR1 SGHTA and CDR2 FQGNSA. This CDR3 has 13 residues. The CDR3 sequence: CASSFTGVGGYTF. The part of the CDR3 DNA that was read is TGTGCCAGCAGCTTCACAGGGGTCGGGGGC.

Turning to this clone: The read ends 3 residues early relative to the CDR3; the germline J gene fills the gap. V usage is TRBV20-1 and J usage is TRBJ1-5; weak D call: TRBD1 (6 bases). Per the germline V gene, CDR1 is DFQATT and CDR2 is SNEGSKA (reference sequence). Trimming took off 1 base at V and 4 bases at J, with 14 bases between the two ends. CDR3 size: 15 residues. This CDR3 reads CSARAAGTLNQPQHF. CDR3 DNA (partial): TGCAGTGCTAGAGCCGCAGGGACACTTAATCAGCCC.

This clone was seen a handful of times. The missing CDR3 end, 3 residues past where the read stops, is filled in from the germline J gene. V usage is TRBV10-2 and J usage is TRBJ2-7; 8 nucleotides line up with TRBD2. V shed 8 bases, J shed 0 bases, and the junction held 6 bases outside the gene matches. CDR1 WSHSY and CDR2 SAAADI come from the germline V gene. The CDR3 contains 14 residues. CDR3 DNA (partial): TGCGCCAGCGGTCGGGGGACTAGCTCCTACGAG. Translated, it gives CASGRGTSSYE. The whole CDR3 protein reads CASGRGTSSYEQYF.

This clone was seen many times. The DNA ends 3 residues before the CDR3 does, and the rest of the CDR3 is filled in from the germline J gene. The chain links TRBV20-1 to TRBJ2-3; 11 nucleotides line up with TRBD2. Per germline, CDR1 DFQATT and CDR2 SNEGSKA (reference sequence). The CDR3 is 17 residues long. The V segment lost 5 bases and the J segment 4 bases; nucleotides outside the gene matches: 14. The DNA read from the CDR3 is TGCAGTGCTCCACCCCTCGTAGGTAGCGGGGGGGCAGATACG. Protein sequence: CSAPPLVGSGGADT. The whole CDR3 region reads CSAPPLVGSGGADTQYF.

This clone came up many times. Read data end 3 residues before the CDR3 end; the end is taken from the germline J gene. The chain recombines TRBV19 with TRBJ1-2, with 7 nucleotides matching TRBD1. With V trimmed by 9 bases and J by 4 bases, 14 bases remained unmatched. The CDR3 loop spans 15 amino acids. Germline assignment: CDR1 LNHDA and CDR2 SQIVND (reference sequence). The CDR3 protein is CASSGGTRLSYGYTF. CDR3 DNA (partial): TGTGCCAGCTCAGGGGGGACGCGGCTAAGCTATGGC.

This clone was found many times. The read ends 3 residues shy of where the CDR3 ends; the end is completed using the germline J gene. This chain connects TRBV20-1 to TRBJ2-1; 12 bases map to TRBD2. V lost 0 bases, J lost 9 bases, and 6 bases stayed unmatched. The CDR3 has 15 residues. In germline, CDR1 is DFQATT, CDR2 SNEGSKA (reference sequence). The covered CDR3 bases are TGCAGTGCTAGAGATCTGACTAGCGGGAGTGGTGAG. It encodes CSARDLTSGSGE. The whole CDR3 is CSARDLTSGSGEQFF.

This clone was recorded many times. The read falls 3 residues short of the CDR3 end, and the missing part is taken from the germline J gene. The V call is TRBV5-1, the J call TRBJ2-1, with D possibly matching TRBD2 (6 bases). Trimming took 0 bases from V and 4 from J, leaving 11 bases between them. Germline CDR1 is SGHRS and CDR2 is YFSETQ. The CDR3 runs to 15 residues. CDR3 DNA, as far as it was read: TGCGCCAGCAGCTTGGGCGGGGCGGGTTACAATGAG. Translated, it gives CASSLGGAGYNE. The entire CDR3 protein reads CASSLGGAGYNEQFF.

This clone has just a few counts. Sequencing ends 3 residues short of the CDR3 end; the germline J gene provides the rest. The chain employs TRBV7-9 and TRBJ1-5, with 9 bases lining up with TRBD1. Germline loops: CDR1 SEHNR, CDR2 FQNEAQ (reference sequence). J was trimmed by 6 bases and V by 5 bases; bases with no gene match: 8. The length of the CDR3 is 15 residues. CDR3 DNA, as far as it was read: TGTGCCAGCAGCGAAGGGGACAGGGATGCTCAGCCC. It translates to CASSEGDRDAQP. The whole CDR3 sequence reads CASSEGDRDAQPQHF.

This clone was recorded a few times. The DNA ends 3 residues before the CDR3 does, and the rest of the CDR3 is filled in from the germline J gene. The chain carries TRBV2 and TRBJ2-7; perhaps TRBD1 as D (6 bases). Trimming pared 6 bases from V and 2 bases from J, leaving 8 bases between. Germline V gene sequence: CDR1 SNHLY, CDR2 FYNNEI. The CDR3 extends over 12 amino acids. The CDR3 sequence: CASRGAPYEQYF. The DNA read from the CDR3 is TGTGCCAGCAGGGGGGCCCCCTACGAG.